The rows below give T cell receptor beta chains drawn from one sample of a study of T cell responses to AZD1222 COVID-19 vaccine. TCRdb's table, derived via immunoSEQ multiplex PCR, lists solely in-frame clones and lacks some. Among about 100,000 clones listed, just under 90% were seen once. This specimen was peripheral blood, taken on day 0 of AZD1222 vaccination. These receptors were obtained from an adult in good health. CDR3s include the opening cysteine and the closing phenylalanine or tryptophan. Each record gives: clone size, V gene, D gene, J gene, CDR3 protein, CDR3 DNA. The D gene is left open where the match is weak. Where a row states a size, it is once, few, many or the class of an expanded clone; other rows omit it.

>-|TRBV19|TRBD2|TRBJ2-1
CASSVRRELYNEQFF
TGTGCCAGTAGTGTGCGGCGGGAGCTTTACAATGAGCAGTTCTTC
>-|TRBV15|-|TRBJ2-5
CATSRGGRGTDQYF
TGTGCCACCAGCAGAGGGGGAAGGGGGACGGACCAGTACTTC
>-|TRBV7-9|-|TRBJ1-5
CASSFGGEGQPQHF
TGTGCCAGCAGCTTTGGCGGGGAAGGACAGCCCCAGCATTTT
>once|TRBV11-1|TRBD2|TRBJ2-1
CASSPREGINNEQFF
TGTGCCAGCAGCCCGCGGGAGGGGATCAACAATGAGCAGTTCTTC
>-|TRBV5-6|TRBD1|TRBJ1-4
CASSTLGGENEKLFF
TGTGCCAGCAGCACCTTAGGGGGCGAGAATGAAAAACTGTTTTTT
>few|TRBV30|-|TRBJ2-4
CAALGGRERPKNIQYF
TGTGCCGCTTTGGGGGGTAGGGAGAGGCCCAAAAACATTCAGTACTTC
>-|TRBV10-3|TRBD1|TRBJ1-2
CAVRDRGNYGYTF
TGTGCCGTCCGGGACAGGGGTAACTATGGCTACACCTTC
>-|TRBV2|-|TRBJ2-5
CALGAAVEETQYF
TGTGCCTTAGGGGCCGCTGTTGAGGAGACCCAGTACTTC
>-|TRBV19|-|TRBJ1-5
CASSIAGNQPQHF
TGTGCCAGTAGTATTGCAGGGAATCAGCCCCAGCATTTT
>-|TRBV9|-|TRBJ1-5
CASSSQGNNQPQHF
TGTGCCAGCAGCTCTCAGGGAAACAATCAGCCCCAGCATTTT
>once|TRBV7-3|-|TRBJ1-1
CASSLNGAGMNTEAFF
TGTGCCAGCAGCTTAAACGGGGCAGGAATGAACACTGAAGCTTTCTTT
>-|TRBV19|TRBD1|TRBJ1-1
CASSPHRDSLEAFF
TGTGCCAGTAGCCCCCACCGGGACAGCCTTGAAGCTTTCTTT
>-|TRBV6-5|-|TRBJ2-1
CASSYGPINEQFF
TGTGCCAGCAGTTACGGACCCATCAATGAGCAGTTCTTC
>-|TRBV28|-|TRBJ1-2
CASSFLNYGYTF
TGTGCCAGCAGTTTTCTTAACTATGGCTACACCTTC
>-|TRBV19|-|TRBJ2-5
CASSIGGRETQYF
TGTGCCAGTAGTATAGGGGGGCGCGAGACCCAGTACTTC
>few|TRBV6-5|-|TRBJ1-3
CASSPWGPANTIYF
TGTGCCAGCAGCCCATGGGGCCCGGCAAACACCATATATTTT
>many|TRBV19|-|TRBJ1-1
CASKEANTEAFF
TGTGCCAGTAAGGAGGCGAACACTGAAGCTTTCTTT
>once|TRBV5-5|TRBD1|TRBJ1-4
CASNTGTVPEKLFF
TGTGCCAGCAATACCGGGACAGTACCTGAAAAACTGTTTTTT
>once|TRBV15|-|TRBJ1-5
CATSRVGLTEPQHF
TGTGCCACCAGCAGAGTCGGTCTCACGGAGCCCCAGCATTTT
>-|TRBV7-8|-|TRBJ2-1
CASSLFQGGNEQFF
TGTGCCAGCAGCTTATTCCAGGGGGGCAATGAGCAGTTCTTC
>-|TRBV7-9|-|TRBJ2-7
CASSSNRDQWYEQYF
TGTGCCAGCAGCTCGAACAGGGACCAGTGGTACGAGCAGTACTTC
>-|TRBV10-1|-|TRBJ2-3
CASSESEGTDTQYF
TGCGCCAGCAGTGAGTCGGAGGGCACAGATACGCAGTATTTT
>few|TRBV7-3|TRBD2|TRBJ2-1
CASSLGGVNIFDEQFF
TGTGCCAGCAGCTTGGGAGGGGTAAACATCTTCGATGAGCAGTTCTTC
>once|TRBV27|-|TRBJ1-6
CASSLFTGKGSPLHF
TGTGCCAGCAGTTTATTCACAGGGAAGGGGTCACCCCTCCACTTT
>-|TRBV4-1|-|TRBJ2-1
CASSQALASYNEQFF
TGCGCCAGCAGCCAAGCGCTAGCGTCCTACAATGAGCAGTTCTTC
>-|TRBV7-8|-|TRBJ2-7
CASSSLGEYEQYF
TGTGCCAGCAGCTCGTTGGGGGAGTACGAGCAGTACTTC